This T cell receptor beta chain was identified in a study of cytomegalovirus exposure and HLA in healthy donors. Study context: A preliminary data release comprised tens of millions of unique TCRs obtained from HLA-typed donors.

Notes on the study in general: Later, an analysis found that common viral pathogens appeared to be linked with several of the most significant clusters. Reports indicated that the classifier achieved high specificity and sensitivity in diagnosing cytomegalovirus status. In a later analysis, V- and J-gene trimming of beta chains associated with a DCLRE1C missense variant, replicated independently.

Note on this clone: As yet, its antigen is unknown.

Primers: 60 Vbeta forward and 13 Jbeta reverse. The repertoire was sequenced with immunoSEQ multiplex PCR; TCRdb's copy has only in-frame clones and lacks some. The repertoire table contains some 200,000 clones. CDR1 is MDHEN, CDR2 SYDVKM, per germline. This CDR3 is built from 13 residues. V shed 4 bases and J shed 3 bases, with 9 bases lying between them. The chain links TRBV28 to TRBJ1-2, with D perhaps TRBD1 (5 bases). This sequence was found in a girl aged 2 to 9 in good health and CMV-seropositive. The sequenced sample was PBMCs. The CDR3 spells CASSYWGDYGYTF. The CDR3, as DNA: TGTGCCAGCAGTTATTGGGGCGACTATGGCTACACCTTC.